This T cell receptor (beta chain) was captured by sequencing in a study of early stage breast cancer tumors. Trimming took off 2 bases at V and 2 bases at J, with 10 bases between the two ends. Germline lookup yields CDR1 SGHAT and CDR2 FQNNGV. This CDR3 has 14 amino acids. The protocol was immunoSEQ multiplex PCR, while the TCRdb copy is restricted to in-frame clones and leaves out a portion. The table includes tens of thousands of clones, around 53% detected once. The chain has TRBV11-2 and TRBJ2-7, with D hard to call. This receptor was obtained from a person in their fifties with breast cancer. Source material: breast tumor tissue. For the CDR3, the DNA is TGTGCCAGCAGCTTATTTTCCAGGCCCTACGAGCAGTACTTC. Translating gives CASSLFSRPYEQYF.